Following are 7 T cell receptor beta chains from one sample sequenced in a study of response to subunit inactivated influenza vaccine. Via MiXCR, TCRdb re-called the RT-PCR reads, giving one row per CDR3 protein. The sample has 500,000 or so distinct CDR3 sequences; approximately 17% are singletons. The sequenced sample was CD4+ T cells sorted from PBMCs, obtained around 25 months after vaccination. These receptors were obtained from a man between 50 and 69 years old who received an inactivated influenza vaccine.

The chain is built from TRBV10-3 and TRBJ2-3, with D perhaps TRBD2 (5 bases). CDR3 length: 14 amino acids. The V gene's germline CDR1 is ENHRY and CDR2 SYGVKD. Trimming removed 0 bases from V and 11 bases from J, with 15 bases in between. This CDR3 is CAISESSVDEGQYF. The CDR3 nucleotides are TGTGCCATCAGTGAGTCGAGTGTCGACGAGGGGCAGTATTTT.

The sample holds a few counts of this clonotype. The rearrangement uses TRBV11-2 and TRBJ2-7; 9 positions match TRBD1. Germline CDR1 and CDR2: SGHAT and FQNNGV. Unmatched junction bases numbered 7, after V lost 0 bases and J lost 4 bases. This CDR3 has 16 amino acids. CDR3 region: CASSLDLGTGRYEQYF. CDR3 DNA sequence: TGTGCCAGCAGCTTAGATTTGGGGACAGGGCGGTACGAGCAGTACTTC.

The chain couples TRBV27 to TRBJ2-7, with unresolved D. Germline V CDR1 and CDR2: MNHEY, SMNVEV (reference sequence). The length of the CDR3 is 13 residues. V was pared by 8 bases and J by 2 bases, with 13 bases between. The CDR3 DNA reads TGTGCCAGCTCCCTGCAGGCAGCCTACGAGCAGTACTTC. It translates to CASSLQAAYEQYF.

V gene TRBV12-3 or TRBV12-4 combines with J gene TRBJ1-2; D possibly corresponds to TRBD1 (5 bases). The CDR3 covers 13 residues. The V gene lost 6 bases and the J gene lost 5 bases, with 13 bases spanning the gap. The CDR3 DNA reads TGTGCCAGCAGCCGGTCAGGGAGGTATGGCTACACCTTC. This gives the protein CASSRSGRYGYTF.

This clonotype was seen a few times. This chain joins TRBV20-1 and TRBJ1-2; the D gene is possibly TRBD1 (5 bases). The V gene's germline CDR1 is DFQATT and CDR2 SNEGSKA (reference sequence). The CDR3 consists of 12 residues. CDR3 sequence: CSGHPRGYGYTF. Here the CDR3 DNA reads TGCAGCGGACATCCTCGGGGCTATGGCTACACCTTC.

This clonotype was observed a few times. The CDR3 protein is CSARDMGQGALYGYTF. The CDR3 nucleotides read TGCAGTGCTAGAGATATGGGACAGGGGGCCCTCTATGGCTACACCTTC. V is TRBV20-1 and J is TRBJ1-2; 12 bases are a match to TRBD1. The germline gives CDR1 DFQATT, CDR2 SNEGSKA (reference sequence). This CDR3 contains 16 residues. V lost 0 bases and J lost 4; bases outside the gene matches: 6.

V gene TRBV10-3 combines with J gene TRBJ1-6, with 9 bases matching TRBD1. The CDR3 has 17 residues. Trimming took 8 bases from V and 11 from J; bases not matched to a gene: 19. The V gene's germline CDR1 is ENHRY and CDR2 SYGVKD. This CDR3 reads CAISQGRTGVYGPPLHF. The CDR3 DNA reads as TGTGCCATCTCACAAGGCAGGACAGGGGTCTACGGTCCACCCCTCCACTTT.